This T cell receptor beta chain emerged from a study of blood T cell repertoires in COVID-19. In the study overall: Material from acute and convalescent COVID-19 was sourced from the United States, Italy and Spain. The cDNA or gDNA used as material had been derived from T cells, B-cell-depleted T cells, or PBMCs.

Original handling: It was from reference gene primer amplification that nucleated cell counts were estimated. Repertoires were generated with immunoSEQ multiplex PCR, while TCRdb's copy carries only in-frame clones and drops some. V and J calls and clone size are given by that table; D and trimming were obtained from the DNA. In the table there are some 270,000 clones, 80% to 95% of which are singletons. CDR3 size: 16 residues. The ends lost 0 bases at V and 6 bases at J; junction bases unmatched: 7. From germline, CDR1 is MNHNY and CDR2 SVGAGI (reference sequence). Living in 24 US areas, the participants were between roughly 18 and 90 years of age.

The V and J genes are TRBV6-6 and TRBJ2-7, with 11 bases fitting TRBD2. The sample taken for sequencing was PBMCs or T cells enriched from blood (not recorded which). The sequence derives from a man aged 35 to 55 who had been exposed to COVID-19. CDR3 amino acids: CASSYSNLAGGAEQYF. CDR3 nucleotide sequence: TGTGCCAGCAGTTACTCTAACCTAGCGGGAGGCGCCGAGCAGTACTTC.